This T cell receptor (beta chain) derives from a study of shared clonotypes between healthy human individuals. Some clones are missing from TCRdb's copy, which holds only in-frame ones; the method was immunoSEQ multiplex PCR. The sample has 2,500,000 or so clones, just over 90% seen once. The CDR3 is 13 amino acids. The ends were cut back, 4 bases at V and 4 bases at J, with 10 bases in the middle. The germline V gene has CDR1 SGDLS and CDR2 YYNGEE. In the case of this clone: At the DNA level, this CDR3 is encoded by other sequences in the same sample as well.

This chain connects TRBV9 to TRBJ2-3, with no clear D. Sequencing was carried out using naive CD4+ T cells sorted from blood. Subset of the sample: CD45RA+ positively selected. The sequence was collected from a man between 18 and 35 years old in good health. The CDR3 region is CASSPSGADTQYF. The CDR3 nucleotides read TGTGCCAGCAGCCCCTCAGGCGCAGATACGCAGTATTTT.